A selection of T cell receptor beta chains follows, all from one sample in a study of STAT5B mutations in CD4+ large granular lymphocyte leukemia. The protocol was immunoSEQ multiplex PCR, while the TCRdb copy is restricted to in-frame clones and leaves out a portion. The sample holds more than 30,000 clones, just under 80% seen once. What was sequenced was CD4+ T cells from blood buffy coats. The receptor source for this set is a human donor in good health. The CDR3 runs from the conserved cysteine through the conserved F or W. The D gene is left open where the match is weak. Size tells how often a clone was seen (once, few, many) or the class of an expanded clone, and some rows leave it out.

cdr3_aa	cdr3_nt	d_call	v_call	clone_size	j_call
CASSDRGASYEQYF	TGTGCCAGCAGTGATAGAGGGGCTTCCTACGAGCAGTACTTC	-	TRBV6-1	-	TRBJ2-7
CASSDSVGWPQHF	TGTGCCAGCAGTGATAGTGTGGGGTGGCCCCAGCATTTT	-	TRBV6-4	-	TRBJ1-5
CASSARGADEQYF	TGTGCCAGCAGCGCGCGGGGGGCCGACGAGCAGTACTTC	TRBD2	TRBV9	-	TRBJ2-7
CASSEDRGSPLHF	TGCGCCAGCAGCGAGGACAGGGGATCACCCCTCCACTTT	TRBD1	TRBV5-1	-	TRBJ1-6
CASSIGAGGSSTNEKLFF	TGTGCCAGTAGTATCGGAGCAGGGGGCTCTTCAACTAATGAAAAACTGTTTTTT	TRBD1	TRBV19	-	TRBJ1-4
CASSQMIQVYEQYF	TGTGCCAGCAGCCAAATGATACAGGTCTACGAGCAGTACTTC	-	TRBV7-8	-	TRBJ2-7
CASAKSGNSYNEQFF	TGTGCCAGCGCTAAAAGCGGGAACTCCTACAATGAGCAGTTCTTC	TRBD2	TRBV6-5	once	TRBJ2-1
CASSPQGGSTEAFF	TGTGCCAGCAGTCCCCAAGGGGGGTCCACTGAAGCTTTCTTT	-	TRBV6-1	-	TRBJ1-1
CASSSDWGISYEQYF	TGCGCCAGCAGCTCCGACTGGGGGATTAGCTACGAGCAGTACTTC	-	TRBV5-1	-	TRBJ2-7
CSVGGLAGEFSSSSYNEQFF	TGCAGCGTTGGGGGACTAGCGGGTGAATTCTCTTCGAGCTCCTACAATGAGCAGTTCTTC	TRBD2	TRBV29-1	-	TRBJ2-1
CAISTSGTGATSEQYF	TGTGCCATCAGTACGTCCGGGACAGGGGCCACTTCCGAGCAGTACTTC	TRBD1	TRBV10-3	-	TRBJ2-7
CASSPGREETQYF	TGTGCCAGCTCACCAGGGCGCGAAGAGACCCAGTACTTC	-	TRBV18	once	TRBJ2-5
CASSPPGGGETQYF	TGTGCCAGCAGCCCCCCGGGGGGCGGGGAGACCCAGTACTTC	-	TRBV7-6	-	TRBJ2-5
CASSPSRVGKNIQYF	TGTGCCAGCAGCCCCTCTAGGGTTGGCAAAAACATTCAGTACTTC	-	TRBV7-2	few	TRBJ2-4
CASRDRGYTSTDTQYF	TGTGCCAGTAGGGACAGGGGATATACGAGCACAGATACGCAGTATTTT	TRBD1	TRBV19	-	TRBJ2-3
CAFVGGAGTGELFF	TGTGCCTTCGTAGGGGGCGCTGGCACCGGGGAGCTGTTTTTT	TRBD1	TRBV30	-	TRBJ2-2
CASSQGSINQPQHF	TGTGCCAGCAGCCAAGGGTCGATAAATCAGCCCCAGCATTTT	-	TRBV4-2	few	TRBJ1-5
CATRRGYREQPQHF	TGTGCCACAAGGAGGGGGTATCGAGAGCAGCCCCAGCATTTT	-	TRBV19	-	TRBJ1-5
CASSFLRNTGELFF	TGTGCCAGCAGCTTTCTGCGTAACACCGGGGAGCTGTTTTTT	-	TRBV7-8	-	TRBJ2-2
CATGGESNYGYTF	TGTGCCACAGGGGGGGAATCTAACTATGGCTACACCTTC	TRBD1	TRBV6-6	-	TRBJ1-2
CASSGTGNYNEQFF	TGTGCCAGCAGCGGGACAGGGAATTACAATGAGCAGTTCTTC	TRBD1	TRBV5-4	-	TRBJ2-1
CASSLASGITDTQYF	TGTGCCAGCAGCTTGGCTAGCGGGATTACAGATACGCAGTATTTT	TRBD2	TRBV5-8	-	TRBJ2-3
CASSYSGLAGGDTQYF	TGTGCCAGCAGTTACAGCGGACTAGCGGGAGGAGATACGCAGTATTTT	TRBD2	TRBV6-5	once	TRBJ2-3
CASSPGLAGVDEQFF	TGCGCCAGCAGCCCCGGACTAGCGGGGGTGGATGAGCAGTTCTTC	TRBD2	TRBV5-1	once	TRBJ2-1
CASSLGGTGSWEKLFF	TGTGCCAGCAGCTTGGGAGGGACAGGGTCTTGGGAAAAACTGTTTTTT	TRBD1	TRBV5-5	-	TRBJ1-4
CASSRQVGPYEQYF	TGTGCCAGTAGTCGCCAGGTGGGTCCCTACGAGCAGTACTTC	-	TRBV19	-	TRBJ2-7
CASTQTDGHTEAFF	TGTGCCAGCACCCAAACGGACGGACACACTGAAGCTTTCTTT	-	TRBV6-1	-	TRBJ1-1
CASSGRWPSGDGYTF	TGTGCCAGCAGTGGTCGATGGCCCTCAGGGGATGGCTACACCTTC	-	TRBV6-1	-	TRBJ1-2
CAWKRLNTEAFF	TGTGCCTGGAAAAGGCTGAACACTGAAGCTTTCTTT	-	TRBV30	few	TRBJ1-1
CASSGLVTGETQYF	TGTGCCAGCAGCGGCTTAGTGACTGGGGAGACCCAGTACTTC	-	TRBV7-6	-	TRBJ2-5
CASSEIRDRDPTTNEKLFF	TGTGCCAGCAGTGAGATCCGGGACAGAGACCCGACAACTAATGAAAAACTGTTTTTT	TRBD1	TRBV6-4	-	TRBJ1-4
CASSLEGQGLRDTQYF	TGCGCCAGCAGCTTGGAGGGACAGGGGTTGAGAGATACGCAGTATTTT	TRBD1	TRBV5-1	-	TRBJ2-3
CASSTTGGQTSGNTIYF	TGTGCCAGCAGCACAACCGGAGGACAGACCTCTGGAAACACCATATATTTT	-	TRBV7-9	-	TRBJ1-3
CASWTVPTGEAFF	TGTGCCAGTTGGACAGTGCCAACGGGTGAAGCTTTCTTT	-	TRBV5-5	-	TRBJ1-1
CASSEGAGNQPQHF	TGTGCCAGCAGTGAAGGGGCGGGAAATCAGCCCCAGCATTTT	-	TRBV6-5	-	TRBJ1-5
CASSEWTGVGYGYTF	TGTGCCAGCAGTGAATGGACAGGGGTAGGCTATGGCTACACCTTC	TRBD1	TRBV6-1	few	TRBJ1-2
CAWSDSYASNYGYTF	TGTGCCTGGTCGGACAGTTACGCATCTAACTATGGCTACACCTTC	-	TRBV30	-	TRBJ1-2
CASSLVPGSYEQYF	TGTGCCAGCAGCTTGGTTCCAGGGTCCTACGAGCAGTACTTC	-	TRBV5-6	once	TRBJ2-7
CAIQGRVRGGQDTQYF	TGTGCCATCCAGGGTCGGGTCCGGGGGGGCCAAGATACGCAGTATTTT	TRBD2	TRBV28	-	TRBJ2-3
CASRGTSGSYNEQFF	TGTGCCAGCAGGGGTACTAGCGGGAGTTACAATGAGCAGTTCTTC	TRBD2	TRBV2	-	TRBJ2-1
CASSSLSGGHYGYTF	TGTGCCAGCAGTTCCCTTTCGGGAGGTCACTATGGCTACACCTTC	-	TRBV28	-	TRBJ1-2
CAWSDSYGGGSYEQYF	TGTGCCTGGAGTGATTCCTACGGGGGGGGGTCCTACGAGCAGTACTTC	TRBD2	TRBV30	-	TRBJ2-7
CASSVGSSLRSTDTQYF	TGTGCCAGCAGCGTAGGGTCTAGCTTACGTTCCACAGATACGCAGTATTTT	-	TRBV9	once	TRBJ2-3
CSVEGQPNTGELFF	TGCAGCGTTGAGGGGCAGCCAAACACCGGGGAGCTGTTTTTT	-	TRBV29-1	-	TRBJ2-2
CASSESTGAGELFF	TGTGCCAGCAGTGAATCGACGGGGGCCGGGGAGCTGTTTTTT	-	TRBV6-4	-	TRBJ2-2
CASKGTADTQYF	TGTGCCAGCAAAGGAACTGCAGATACGCAGTATTTT	-	TRBV6-1	-	TRBJ2-3
CASSRQGWGETQYF	TGTGCCAGCAGCAGACAGGGGTGGGGAGAGACCCAGTACTTC	TRBD1	TRBV7-8	-	TRBJ2-5
CASSTSQGASSPLHF	TGTGCCAGTAGTACATCACAGGGGGCGAGTTCACCCCTCCACTTT	TRBD1	TRBV19	-	TRBJ1-6
CASTPKREPNYEQYF	TGCGCCAGCACTCCCAAACGGGAGCCAAATTACGAGCAGTACTTC	-	TRBV23-1	-	TRBJ2-7
CASSTRGRGVNQPQHF	TGTGCCAGCAGCACAAGGGGGCGTGGGGTCAATCAGCCCCAGCATTTT	-	TRBV21-1	-	TRBJ1-5
CASSRGFSETQYF	TGTGCCAGCAGCCGGGGGTTTTCGGAGACCCAGTACTTC	-	TRBV7-2	-	TRBJ2-5
CASSQTRLGQRLKSGNTIYF	TGCGCCAGCAGCCAAACCAGACTGGGACAGCGCCTGAAAAGTGGAAACACCATATATTTT	TRBD1	TRBV4-1	-	TRBJ1-3
CASSFDRGSNEKLFF	TGTGCCAGCAGCTTCGACAGGGGGTCTAATGAAAAACTGTTTTTT	TRBD1	TRBV7-8	once	TRBJ1-4
CASSSWEGNQPQHF	TGTGCCAGCAGCTCATGGGAGGGGAATCAGCCCCAGCATTTT	-	TRBV7-2	-	TRBJ1-5